These 16 T cell receptor beta chains were sequenced from one sample in a study of T cell changes during pregnancy in multiple sclerosis. The table came from immunoSEQ multiplex PCR; TCRdb's copy has only in-frame clones and leaves some out. The table records tens of thousands of clones, 91% of them present only once. The starting material was PBMCs, obtained in the first trimester of pregnancy. The receptors were gathered from a female donor in good health, serving as a control in a pregnancy study. Some clones in this sample may be carry-over from other donors' samples.

This chain uses TRBV4-1 with TRBJ1-2; 8 bases match TRBD1. V lost 2 bases, J lost 3 bases, and 5 bases stayed unmatched. CDR3 length equals 15 residues. Germline V gene sequence: CDR1 MGHRA, CDR2 YSYEKL. CDR3 nucleotide sequence: TGCGCCAGCAGCCAAAGACAGGGGAAAGACTATGGCTACACCTTC. Protein product: CASSQRQGKDYGYTF.

V usage is TRBV28 and J usage is TRBJ2-2, with 8 nucleotides matching TRBD2. V lost 8 bases to trimming and J lost 6 bases; unmatched junction nucleotides: 11. This CDR3 is 15 amino acids long. Germline V gives CDR1 MDHEN, CDR2 SYDVKM. The DNA for the CDR3 is TGTGCCAGCGTCAGGCTAGCGGGTCTCGCCGGGGAGCTGTTTTTT. This sequence encodes CASVRLAGLAGELFF. Supplemented by reference TRBV28 and TRBJ2-2, the full variable domain reads DVKVTQSSRYLVKRTGEKVFLECVQDMDHENMFWYRQDPGLGLRLIYFSYDVKMKEKGDIPEGYSVSREKKERFSLILESASTNQTSMYLCASVRLAGLAGELFFGEGSRLTVL.

The rearrangement uses TRBV29-1 and TRBJ2-1; 8 bases map to TRBD2. Germline CDR1 SQVTM, CDR2 ANQGSEA. The junction had 3 bases not matched to a gene; V was cut back by 4 bases and J by 1 base. CDR3 length: 14 amino acids. CDR3 sequence: CSVGRGGSYNEQFF. The CDR3 nucleotides read TGCAGCGTTGGTCGGGGGGGGTCCTACAATGAGCAGTTCTTC.

The chain carries TRBV19 and TRBJ1-4; D is perhaps TRBD1 (5 bases). The V end was cut by 10 bases, the J end by 4 bases, with 16 bases between. Germline V gene lookup returns CDR1 LNHDA and CDR2 SQIVND (reference sequence). The CDR3 runs to 14 residues. The CDR3 protein is CATRTAGGNEKLFF. DNA for the CDR3: TGTGCCACTAGGACGGCGGGGGGTAATGAAAAACTGTTTTTT.

This chain links TRBV28 with TRBJ1-2; 12 bases are a match to TRBD1. The CDR3 has 13 amino acids. J gave up 10 bases and V 5 bases, and 5 bases lay outside the gene matches. Germline V CDR1 and CDR2: MDHEN, SYDVKM. The DNA of the CDR3 is TGTGCCAGCAGTCGTGGGACAGGGGGCTTCTACACCTTC. Its protein is CASSRGTGGFYTF.

V is TRBV9 and J is TRBJ1-4; D might be TRBD1 (6 bases). CDR1 is SGDLS, CDR2 YYNGEE, per germline. CDR3 size: 12 residues. Trimming left V 3 bases short and J 8 bases short, with 8 bases between. Written as DNA, the CDR3 is TGTGCCAGCAGCGGAGGACAGGAAAAACTGTTTTTT. It encodes CASSGGQEKLFF.

The rearrangement links TRBV6-6 to TRBJ1-3, with TRBD1 as a possible D gene (6 bases). V dropped 8 bases and J dropped 3 bases, with 11 bases sitting between them. The germline gives CDR1 MNHNY, CDR2 SVGAGI (reference sequence). The CDR3 has 13 residues. CDR3 loop: CASLQGFGNTIYF. The CDR3 DNA sequence: TGTGCCAGCCTCCAGGGGTTTGGAAACACCATATATTTT.

This chain uses TRBV4-2 with TRBJ1-1; a possible D gene is TRBD1 (5 bases). This CDR3 comprises 16 residues. The V end lost 2 bases, the J end lost 1 base, and 14 bases lay between the germline ends. Germline V lookup: CDR1 LGHNA, CDR2 YNFKEQ. The CDR3 here is CASSQLMGQGNTEAFF. DNA of the CDR3: TGTGCCAGCAGCCAACTTATGGGCCAGGGGAACACTGAAGCTTTCTTT.

This chain connects TRBV28 to TRBJ1-3; TRBD1 aligns across 8 bases. Germline CDR1 is MDHEN and CDR2 is SYDVKM. The CDR3 sequence is 16 residues long. J gave up 7 bases and V 8 bases, and 16 bases lay outside the gene matches. Here the CDR3 DNA reads TGTGCCAGCGGATCGCCAGGGGGCCCCTGGGGGAACACCATATATTTT. It codes for CASGSPGGPWGNTIYF.

The chain carries TRBV2 and TRBJ1-2; perhaps TRBD1 as D (5 bases). Between the trimmed V and J ends, which lost 2 bases and 4 bases, there was a span of 8 bases. The V gene's germline CDR1 is SNHLY and CDR2 FYNNEI. This CDR3 is built from 13 residues. The CDR3 is CASSEQTVYGYTF. The CDR3 DNA follows: TGTGCCAGCAGTGAACAGACAGTCTATGGCTACACCTTC.

The rearrangement joins TRBV5-1 to TRBJ2-1; possibly TRBD2 for D (7 bases). The CDR3 is made up of 18 amino acids. V shed 1 base and J shed 0 bases, with 17 bases lying between them. Germline-derived CDR1 and CDR2 are SGHRS and YFSETQ. The CDR3 reads CASSLPRGGESSYNEQFF. The CDR3 DNA follows: TGCGCCAGCAGCTTGCCACGAGGGGGGGAAAGCTCCTACAATGAGCAGTTCTTC. Full variable domain (rest looked up from reference TRBV5-1 and TRBJ2-1): KAGVTQTPRYLIKTRGQQVTLSCSPISGHRSVSWYQQTPGQGLQFLFEYFSETQRNKGNFPGRFSGRQFSNSRSEMNVSTLELGDSALYLCASSLPRGGESSYNEQFFGPGTRLTVL.

The rearrangement joins TRBV28 to TRBJ1-2; D uncertain. Germline V CDR1 and CDR2: MDHEN, SYDVKM. Trimming removed 11 bases at V and 1 base at J, with 8 bases between. The CDR3 length is 11 residues. Written as DNA, the CDR3 is TGTGCCCTCGCAGATAACTATGGCTACACCTTC. Translating gives CALADNYGYTF.

The CDR3 bases are TGTGCCAGCTCACCACTAGCGGGAAGCGACGAGCAGTACTTC. Protein: CASSPLAGSDEQYF. The chain joins TRBV18 to TRBJ2-7, with 8 bases identical to TRBD2. The CDR3 is 14 residues long. The germline V gene has CDR1 KGHSH and CDR2 LQKENI. V shed 1 base, J shed 5 bases, and the junction held 4 bases outside the gene matches.

The chain recombines TRBV18 with TRBJ2-6, with 9 nucleotides matching TRBD1. The germline gives CDR1 KGHSH, CDR2 LQKENI. This CDR3 is 19 amino acids long. Trimming cost V 1 base and J 0 bases; bases outside gene matches: 7. The CDR3: CASSPRRDRATSGANVLTF. The CDR3 region has the DNA TGTGCCAGCTCACCACGTCGGGACAGGGCAACCTCTGGGGCCAACGTCCTGACTTTC.

This sequence joins TRBV2 and TRBJ2-1, with 16 bases aligning to TRBD2. This CDR3 comprises 19 residues. Germline loops: CDR1 SNHLY, CDR2 FYNNEI. The trim removed 6 bases at V and 0 bases at J, leaving 8 bases unmatched. CDR3 sequence: CASSGTSGRGGSSYNEQFF. In nucleotides, the CDR3 is TGTGCCAGCAGCGGGACTAGCGGGAGGGGGGGGAGCTCCTACAATGAGCAGTTCTTC. Variable domain in full (rest from reference TRBV2 and TRBJ2-1): EPEVTQTPSHQVTQMGQEVILRCVPISNHLYFYWYRQILGQKVEFLVSFYNNEISEKSEIFDDQFSVERPDGSNFTLKIRSTKLEDSAMYFCASSGTSGRGGSSYNEQFFGPGTRLTVL.

The gene calls are TRBV13 and TRBJ2-1, with a tentative D call TRBD1 (6 bases). CDR3 size: 17 residues. V was trimmed by 5 bases and J by 0 bases, leaving 17 bases between them. Germline assignment: CDR1 PRHDT and CDR2 FYEKMQ (reference sequence). This chain's CDR3 is CASSGDKHLLSYNEQFF. The CDR3 coding sequence is TGTGCCAGCAGCGGGGACAAACATCTTCTCTCCTACAATGAGCAGTTCTTC.